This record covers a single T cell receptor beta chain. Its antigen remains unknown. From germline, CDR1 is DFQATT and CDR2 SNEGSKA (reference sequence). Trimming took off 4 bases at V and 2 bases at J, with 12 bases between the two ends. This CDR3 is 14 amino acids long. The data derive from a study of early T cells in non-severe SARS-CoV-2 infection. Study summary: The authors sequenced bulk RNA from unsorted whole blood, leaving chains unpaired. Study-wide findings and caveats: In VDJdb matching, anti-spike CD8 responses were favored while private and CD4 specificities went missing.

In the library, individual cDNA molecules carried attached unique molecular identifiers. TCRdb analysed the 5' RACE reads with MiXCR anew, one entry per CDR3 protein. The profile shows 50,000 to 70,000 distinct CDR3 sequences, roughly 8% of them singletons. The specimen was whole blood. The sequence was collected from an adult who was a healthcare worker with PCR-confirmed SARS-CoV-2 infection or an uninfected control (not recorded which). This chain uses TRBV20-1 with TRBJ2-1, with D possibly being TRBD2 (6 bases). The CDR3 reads CSAKRDFAYNEQFF. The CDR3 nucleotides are TGCAGTGCTAAACGGGACTTTGCCTACAATGAGCAGTTCTTC.